This note documents a single TCR beta chain sequence. Some clones are missing from TCRdb's copy, which holds only in-frame ones; the method was immunoSEQ multiplex PCR. The data contain 150,000 to 200,000 clones, about four fifths of them seen just once; the ten biggest clones take up roughly 10%. This entry belongs to a study of cytomegalovirus exposure and HLA in healthy donors. Germline V gene data show CDR1 as SGHVS and CDR2 as FNYEAQ. The V gene lost 5 bases and the J gene lost 7 bases, with 17 bases spanning the gap. The CDR3 loop spans 14 amino acids. This chain links TRBV7-6 with TRBJ1-1; TRBD1 might be the D (5 bases). Sequenced material: PBMCs. The clonotype was recovered from a man aged 25-45 years in good health and CMV-seropositive. DNA for the CDR3: TGTGCCAGCAGCCCGGGGGGGAATTTAGGTGAAGCTTTCTTT. It encodes CASSPGGNLGEAFF.